This TCR beta chain was sequenced during a study of identifying expanded T cells in peripheral blood (dated by TCRdb to between 2018 and 2021). Regarding the research as a whole: Technical replicates were generated by sequencing separate aliquots of the same genomic DNA pool, with four replicates compared pairwise. Summary of the overall study and its limitations: The binomial model flagged approximately 1.2 differentially abundant clones between technical replicates, compared with about 16 over about two weeks and 18 to 20 over around four weeks. Across all healthy donors, variance in clone template counts between approximately 2-week samples was found to increase significantly with total template count. The authors expected that biological variance in healthy repertoires might rise further over much longer intervals, such as months to years. The beta-binomial model significantly reduced the number of clones called differentially abundant and the false-positive rate across all healthy-donor time intervals.

No immune events, such as infections, were documented for the healthy donors during the collection period. Time-dependent variance in a beta-binomial model of T-cell clone differential abundance was calibrated using healthy-donor blood repertoires as a training cohort. The training cohort included 10 or so healthy donors, of whom 3 were female and 7 were male. The donors were between about 29 and 65 years old, with an average age of approximately 45 years. Obtained from a commercial supplier, whole blood was collected from each healthy donor at three time points set around two weeks apart. For immunosequencing, genomic DNA was extracted from unsorted whole blood. For this clone: Its antigen is not yet known. No much larger clone exists at a distance of one base, and base qualities are not known.

V is pared back by 4 bases and J by 5 bases, with 13 bases lying between the germline termini. From cysteine to phenylalanine, the CDR3 is 15 amino acids long. Left in the record is the CDR3 DNA by itself, 45 bases read in frame from the first base. In the germline V gene (reference sequence), CDR1 corresponds to SGHNT and CDR2 to YYREEE. The immunoSEQ Assay, which relies on bias-controlled multiplex PCR amplification of genomic DNA, was used to profile TCRbeta CDR3 regions. The study's processing was this. To quantify the absolute abundance of each unique TCRbeta CDR3 region, the sequences were collapsed and filtered. Differential abundance was tested with a binomial (Fisher-equivalent) model and with a beta-binomial model adding time-dependent variance fitted from healthy donors. Clones with fewer than 5 combined templates were excluded, and clones with Benjamini-Hochberg FDR below 0.01 were called differentially abundant. The form v = (b*log(k)+a)^2 was used to model beta-binomial variance as a function of total template count across the two samples. TCRdb re-hosts the immuneACCESS table, in-frame sequences only. Its copies lack some clones; in the studies checked, an unresolved V gene accounts for under half of them, and the cause for the rest is not known. V, J and clone size are those of that table, while D and trimming were read from the DNA. This sample holds some 78,000 clones; more than 70% were observed only once. In total, the top ten clones hold around 20% of the sample.

This clonotype was sampled from a person aged 18 to 75 in good health. Sequencing was carried out using blood. Rearrangement joined TRBV5-4 to TRBJ1-6, with the identity of the D gene unclear. This receptor carries the CDR3 CASSLGEANNSPLHF. At the DNA level, the sequence is TGTGCCAGCAGCCTCGGGGAGGCCAATAATTCACCCCTCCACTTT.